These T cell receptor beta chains were read from a single sample in a study of blood T cell repertoires in COVID-19. Measured with immunoSEQ multiplex PCR; TCRdb has only the in-frame clones, and not every one. The sample contains 260,000 or so clones, approximately 86% of which appear only once. The sample comprised PBMCs or T cells enriched from blood (not recorded which). Source of these receptors: a woman aged 25 to 39 with acute COVID-19. Each CDR3 is given with its conserved first and last residue. Each record gives: V gene, D gene, J gene, clone size, CDR3 DNA, CDR3 protein. The D gene is left open where the match is weak. Size values are once, few and many counts, or a class for expanded clones, and some rows have none.

TRBV21-1	-	TRBJ1-1	-	TGTGCCAGCAGCAACAACGGACAAATGAACACTGAAGCTTTCTTT	CASSNNGQMNTEAFF
TRBV6-1	-	TRBJ1-5	once	TGTGCCAGCAGTGAAGAAGACAGTGAGGTTCAGCCCCAGCATTTT	CASSEEDSEVQPQHF
TRBV4-3	TRBD1	TRBJ2-5	-	TGCGCCAGCAGCCTTCAGGCAGGGGGCGCAGGAGAGACCCAGTACTTC	CASSLQAGGAGETQYF
TRBV4-1	TRBD1	TRBJ2-5	-	TGCGCCAGCAGCCAATATAAGGGGGCTTATCAAGAGACCCAGTACTTC	CASSQYKGAYQETQYF
TRBV6-5	TRBD1	TRBJ1-6	-	TGTGCCAGCAGTTCTTCTCCGGGACAGGACTTTACACCCCTCCACTTT	CASSSSPGQDFTPLHF
TRBV19	-	TRBJ1-2	-	TGTGCCAGTACCACCGGTCGGGGGTATGGCTACACCTTC	CASTTGRGYGYTF
TRBV5-1	-	TRBJ2-5	-	TGCGCCAGCAGTTTGGGTGGAGACGGCAATCAAGAGACCCAGTACTTC	CASSLGGDGNQETQYF
TRBV7-2	-	TRBJ2-3	-	TGTGCCAGCAGCTTAGCGGAGGGGGCGGAGGTGACAGATACGCAGTATTTT	CASSLAEGAEVTDTQYF
TRBV7-9	-	TRBJ1-1	-	TGTGCCAGCAGCTTAGGGAGGGCGAACACTGAAGCTTTCTTT	CASSLGRANTEAFF
TRBV6-5	-	TRBJ1-1	-	TGTGCCAGCAGTTACTCGCGGTACGGCACTGAAGCTTTCTTT	CASSYSRYGTEAFF
TRBV29-1	TRBD2	TRBJ2-7	few	TGCAGCGTTGAATTTCTAGCGGGCGACTCCTACGAGCAGTACTTC	CSVEFLAGDSYEQYF
TRBV7-6	TRBD1	TRBJ1-5	-	TGTGCCAGCAGCAAACAGGGGAGCGGCAATCAGCCCCAGCATTTT	CASSKQGSGNQPQHF
TRBV4-3	-	TRBJ1-4	-	TGCGCCAGCAGCCCTGACAGCAATGAAAAACTGTTTTTT	CASSPDSNEKLFF
TRBV10-2	TRBD1	TRBJ1-1	-	TGCGCCAGCAGAGACAGGGACCACTCGAACACTGAAGCTTTCTTT	CASRDRDHSNTEAFF
TRBV7-2	-	TRBJ1-5	-	TGTGCCAGCAGCTTAGCTGGGGGGTATAGCAATCAGCCCCAGCATTTT	CASSLAGGYSNQPQHF
TRBV3-1/TRBV3-2	-	TRBJ1-1	-	TGTGCCAGCAGCCAAGATCTTCGGACTGAAGCTTTCTTT	CASSQDLRTEAFF
TRBV27	-	TRBJ1-6	few	TGTGCCAGCAGTTTAAGAGGGTTCTTCTATAATTCACCCCTCCACTTT	CASSLRGFFYNSPLHF
TRBV24-1	TRBD2	TRBJ2-1	-	TGTGCCCCTCCGGGACTAGCGAAAAATGAGCAGTTCTTC	CAPPGLAKNEQFF
TRBV9	-	TRBJ2-7	-	TGTGCCAGCAGCCCCACCGAGGGCGAGCAGTACTTC	CASSPTEGEQYF
TRBV10-1	-	TRBJ2-2	-	TGCGCCAGCAGCAGGGATAGGGGGACCGGGGAGCTGTTTTTT	CASSRDRGTGELFF
TRBV19	-	TRBJ2-7	-	TGTGCCACCGGGGGCGGGGGATACGAGCAGTACTTC	CATGGGGYEQYF
TRBV10-3	TRBD2	TRBJ2-5	-	TGTGCCATCAGTGCGGAGGTAGCGGGGGCCCACTTCAAAGAGACCCAGTACTTC	CAISAEVAGAHFKETQYF
TRBV12-3/TRBV12-4	-	TRBJ1-2	-	TGTGCCAGCAGCCCCAGGGTCAACTATGGCTACACCTTC	CASSPRVNYGYTF
TRBV12-3/TRBV12-4	TRBD1	TRBJ1-2	-	TGTGCCAGCAGTTTGGGACAGGGGCACAGCTACACCTTC	CASSLGQGHSYTF
TRBV19	-	TRBJ1-1	few	TGTGCCAGTCGACATATCCGCTGGGTGAACACTGAAGCTTTCTTT	CASRHIRWVNTEAFF
TRBV14	-	TRBJ1-3	-	TGTGCCAGCAGCCAAGACTGGAGCTCTGGAAACACCATATATTTT	CASSQDWSSGNTIYF
TRBV25-1	-	TRBJ1-2	-	TGTGCCAGCAGTGGATGGGGGCGCTTCGTTGGCTACACCTTC	CASSGWGRFVGYTF
TRBV7-2	TRBD1	TRBJ2-3	-	TGTGCCAGCAGCCCTGGACAGGCGGATACGCAGTATTTT	CASSPGQADTQYF
TRBV6-1	-	TRBJ1-1	-	TGTGCCAGCAGTGAAGGCAGACTTGAAGCTTTCTTT	CASSEGRLEAFF
TRBV6-5	TRBD1	TRBJ1-3	-	TGTGCCACCCAGGACAGGTCTAGAAACACCATATATTTT	CATQDRSRNTIYF
TRBV5-6	TRBD1	TRBJ1-4	-	TGTGCCAGCAGCGATACACCAGGGGGCCTTGAAACGGAACTGTTTTTT	CASSDTPGGLETELFF
TRBV19	TRBD2	TRBJ2-1	-	TGTGCCACTAGCGGGGTGAGCTACAATGAGCAGTTCTTC	CATSGVSYNEQFF
TRBV4-3	-	TRBJ2-2	-	TGCGCCAGCAGCCAAGATATCCCCGGGGAGCTGTTTTTT	CASSQDIPGELFF
TRBV6-5	TRBD1	TRBJ2-7	once	TGTGCCAGCAGTCGCGAGGGGACAGGGGGCTACGAGCAGTACTTC	CASSREGTGGYEQYF
TRBV6-1	TRBD1	TRBJ1-1	many	TGTGCCAGCAGTGAAGCCACAGGGGCGAACACTGAAGCTTTCTTT	CASSEATGANTEAFF
TRBV6-2/TRBV6-3	-	TRBJ2-7	-	TGTGCCAGCAGTTTGGTAACAGGGCCGGACTACGAGCAGTACTTC	CASSLVTGPDYEQYF
TRBV19	TRBD1	TRBJ1-1	-	TGTGCCAGTAGTAGGACAGGGGGCGGCGCTGAAGCTTTCTTT	CASSRTGGGAEAFF
TRBV7-9	TRBD1	TRBJ1-2	once	TGTGCCAGCAGCTCCCCGGGACAGAAATATGGCTACACCTTC	CASSSPGQKYGYTF
TRBV30	TRBD2	TRBJ2-2	-	TGTGCCTTTTCCAGGACTAGCGGGGGCACCGGGGAGCTGTTTTTT	CAFSRTSGGTGELFF
TRBV2	-	TRBJ1-2	-	TGTGCCAGCAGTGTCTCGGGTAGTCACGGCTACACCTTC	CASSVSGSHGYTF
TRBV19	-	TRBJ1-2	-	TGTGCCAGTAGTATAAGTGCGACAATTCTCAACTATGGCTACACCTTC	CASSISATILNYGYTF
TRBV2	TRBD1	TRBJ2-2	-	TGTGCCAGCAGACAGGGGGCGACCACCGGGGAGCTGTTTTTT	CASRQGATTGELFF
TRBV5-4	-	TRBJ2-2	-	TGTGCCAGCAGCTTGCGCCAGGATAACACCGGGGAGCTGTTTTTT	CASSLRQDNTGELFF
TRBV21-1	-	TRBJ2-3	-	TGTGCCAGCAGCAAAGCCGGGGATAGACGCACAGATACGCAGTATTTT	CASSKAGDRRTDTQYF
TRBV3-1/TRBV3-2	TRBD2	TRBJ2-7	-	TGTGCCAGCAGCCGAGCGGGGGGCCCGTACGAGCAGTACTTC	CASSRAGGPYEQYF
TRBV5-6	-	TRBJ1-2	-	TGTGCCAGCAGCTTCCAGACTAACTATGGCTACACCTTC	CASSFQTNYGYTF
TRBV18	-	TRBJ1-2	-	TGTGCCAGCTCAGCAGATACGAACTATGGCTACACCTTC	CASSADTNYGYTF
TRBV2	-	TRBJ1-6	-	TGTGCCAGCAGCGAGGGGTCGGGAGGACTCCACTTT	CASSEGSGGLHF
TRBV12-3/TRBV12-4	-	TRBJ1-1	-	TGTGCCAGCAGTCCCCGGGAGAACACTGAAGCTTTCTTT	CASSPRENTEAFF